This TCR beta chain was observed in a study of patients and donors after allogeneic stem cell transplantation. TCRdb used MiXCR to reprocess the RT-PCR reads, holding one entry per CDR3 protein. This sample has 150,000 to 200,000 distinct CDR3 sequences, with 24% found just once. J was trimmed by 6 bases and V by 1 base; bases with no gene match: 3. From germline, CDR1 is LGHNA and CDR2 YNFKEQ. CDR3 length equals 16 residues. The chain uses TRBV4-2 and TRBJ2-1; 13 bases line up with TRBD2. Source material: blood, either unsorted or a sorted T cell fraction (not recorded which). This sequence originates from a human donor who was either an allogeneic HSCT recipient or a stem cell or donor lymphocyte infusion donor (not recorded which). It is not recorded whose cells these are; they may come from a transplant donor. The CDR3 DNA reads TGTGCCAGCAGCCAAGGGGGGACTAGCGGGACCAATGAGCAGTTCTTC. Protein sequence: CASSQGGTSGTNEQFF.